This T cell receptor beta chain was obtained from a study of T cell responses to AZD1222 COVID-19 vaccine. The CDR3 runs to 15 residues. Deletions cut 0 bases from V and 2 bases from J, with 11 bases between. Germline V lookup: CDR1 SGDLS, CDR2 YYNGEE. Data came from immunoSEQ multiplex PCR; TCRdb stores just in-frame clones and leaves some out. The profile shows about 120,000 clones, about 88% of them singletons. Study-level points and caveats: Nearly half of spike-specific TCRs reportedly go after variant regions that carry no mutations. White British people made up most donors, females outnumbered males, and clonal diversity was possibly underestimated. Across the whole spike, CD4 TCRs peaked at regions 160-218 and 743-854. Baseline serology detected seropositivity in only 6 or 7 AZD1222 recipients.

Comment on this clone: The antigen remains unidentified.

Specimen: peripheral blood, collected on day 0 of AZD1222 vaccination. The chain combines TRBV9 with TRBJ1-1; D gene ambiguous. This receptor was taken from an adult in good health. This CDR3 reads CASSVGSLGNTEAFF. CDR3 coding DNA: TGTGCCAGCAGCGTAGGGAGCCTAGGAAACACTGAAGCTTTCTTT.